These T cell receptor beta chains were read from a single sample in a study of response to subunit inactivated influenza vaccine. TCRdb reprocessed the RT-PCR reads via MiXCR and lists one record per CDR3 protein. The sample comprises approximately 200,000 distinct CDR3 sequences, about an eighth of which are singletons, and about a quarter rests with the top ten. Here the sequenced sample was CD8+ T cells sorted from PBMCs, taken 5 days after vaccination. The receptor source for this set is a man aged 45 to 65 who received an inactivated influenza vaccine. Both conserved end residues are part of each CDR3. Each record gives: V gene, J gene, clone size, D gene, CDR3 protein, CDR3 DNA. The D gene is left open where the match is weak. Clone size, where shown, is once, few, many, or a class for clones that have expanded.

>TRBV12-3/TRBV12-4|TRBJ2-5|-|TRBD1
CASSPGQGALETQYF
TGTGCCAGCAGTCCGGGACAGGGGGCGCTGGAGACCCAGTACTTC
>TRBV21-1|TRBJ1-1|-|-
CASSKGRIFMNTEAFF
TGTGCCAGCAGCAAAGGGAGAATTTTTATGAACACTGAAGCTTTCTTT
>TRBV11-2|TRBJ1-1|-|-
CATRAGAYTEAFF
TGTGCCACTAGGGCGGGGGCGTATACTGAAGCTTTCTTT
>TRBV28|TRBJ2-5|-|TRBD1
CASRNLGTGALETQYF
TGTGCCAGCAGGAACCTTGGGACAGGGGCTCTGGAGACCCAGTACTTC
>TRBV30|TRBJ2-7|-|-
CAGLRGYEQYF
TGTGCCGGCCTGCGGGGCTACGAGCAGTACTTC
>TRBV7-9|TRBJ2-5|few|TRBD2
CASSLGAAGFAETQYF
TGTGCCAGCAGCTTAGGCGCAGCGGGATTTGCGGAGACCCAGTACTTC
>TRBV6-2/TRBV6-3|TRBJ2-3|few|-
CASSYAGGGYITDTQYF
TGTGCCAGCAGTTATGCCGGTGGGGGTTATATTACAGATACGCAGTATTTT
>TRBV29-1|TRBJ2-2|many|-
CSVWADTGELFF
TGCAGCGTCTGGGCAGACACCGGGGAGCTGTTTTTT
>TRBV11-3|TRBJ2-7|-|TRBD1
CASSDGTGSEQYF
TGTGCCAGCAGCGATGGGACAGGGAGCGAGCAGTACTTC
>TRBV27|TRBJ2-7|few|-
CASSSALGGGHEQYF
TGTGCCAGCAGTTCCGCCTTGGGGGGGGGCCACGAGCAGTACTTC
>TRBV28|TRBJ2-2|few|-
CASRSPGIGELFF
TGTGCCAGCAGATCCCCAGGTATCGGGGAGCTGTTTTTT
>TRBV6-5|TRBJ2-7|few|-
CASSYSSARNFYEQYF
TGTGCCAGCAGTTACTCCTCGGCAAGGAACTTTTACGAGCAGTACTTC
>TRBV5-5|TRBJ1-5|few|-
CASSLEWTPNQPQHF
TGTGCCAGCAGCTTGGAGTGGACACCCAATCAGCCCCAGCATTTT
>TRBV11-2|TRBJ2-5|-|TRBD2
CASSHRPGLAGGSETQYF
TGTGCCAGCAGCCATCGACCAGGACTAGCGGGAGGGTCAGAGACCCAGTACTTC
>TRBV7-9|TRBJ2-2|many|-
CASSPGRGAGELFF
TGTGCCAGCAGCCCAGGCAGGGGTGCCGGGGAGCTGTTTTTT
>TRBV12-3/TRBV12-4|TRBJ1-5|-|-
CASSPAGRGKQPQHF
TGTGCCAGCAGCCCCGCAGGCAGGGGAAAACAGCCCCAGCATTTT
>TRBV10-3|TRBJ2-1|-|TRBD1
CAISESVGDRAVNEQFF
TGTGCCATCAGTGAGTCTGTAGGGGACAGGGCCGTTAATGAGCAGTTCTTC
>TRBV15|TRBJ2-7|-|TRBD2
CATSREGLAGGEQYF
TGTGCCACCAGCAGGGAGGGACTAGCGGGAGGCGAGCAGTACTTC
>TRBV7-9|TRBJ2-5|few|TRBD1
CASSSTGLETQYF
TGTGCCAGCAGCTCGACAGGGTTAGAGACCCAGTACTTC
>TRBV7-9|TRBJ2-1|-|TRBD2
CASSLGGGTTFYNEQFF
TGTGCCAGCAGCTTAGGCGGGGGGACGACCTTTTACAATGAGCAGTTCTTC
>TRBV12-3/TRBV12-4|TRBJ2-7|-|TRBD2
CASSGTIYEQYF
TGTGCCAGCAGCGGGACTATTTACGAGCAGTACTTC
>TRBV6-2/TRBV6-3|TRBJ2-7|-|TRBD1
CASRYDRGPSYEQYF
TGTGCCAGCAGATACGACAGGGGGCCTTCCTACGAGCAGTACTTC
>TRBV6-1|TRBJ2-5|-|TRBD1
CASRTGGEVRGETQYF
TGTGCCAGCAGGACAGGGGGCGAGGTCAGGGGAGAGACCCAGTACTTC
>TRBV7-3|TRBJ2-3|-|-
CASSRSGYGEDTQYF
TGTGCCAGCAGCCGCTCGGGATACGGGGAAGATACGCAGTATTTT
>TRBV12-3/TRBV12-4|TRBJ2-3|many|-
CASSWTGASTDTQYF
TGTGCCAGCAGTTGGACCGGGGCTAGCACAGATACGCAGTATTTT
>TRBV11-2|TRBJ2-1|many|-
CASSSRGHNEQFF
TGTGCCAGCAGCTCCAGGGGTCACAATGAGCAGTTCTTC
>TRBV4-1|TRBJ2-1|-|TRBD1
CASSHNGQDLNDEQFF
TGCGCCAGCAGCCATAATGGACAGGACCTTAACGATGAGCAGTTCTTC
>TRBV28|TRBJ2-7|-|-
CASSSGWGLGSYEQYF
TGTGCCAGCAGTTCCGGCTGGGGGTTAGGGTCCTACGAGCAGTACTTC
>TRBV7-8|TRBJ2-5|-|TRBD1
CASSPDRGTLVETQYF
TGTGCCAGCAGCCCGGACAGGGGAACGTTAGTAGAGACCCAGTACTTC
>TRBV28|TRBJ1-1|-|-
CASSFVEGLAFF
TGTGCCAGCAGTTTCGTGGAGGGGCTGGCTTTCTTT
>TRBV7-9|TRBJ1-6|-|TRBD1
CASSPGTGGVSPLHF
TGTGCCAGCAGCCCAGGGACAGGGGGCGTTTCACCCCTCCACTTT
>TRBV7-3|TRBJ1-1|few|-
CASSLRMNTEAFF
TGTGCCAGCAGCTTACGCATGAACACTGAAGCTTTCTTT
>TRBV20-1|TRBJ2-1|-|TRBD2
CSATSGDYNEQFF
TGCAGTGCTACTAGCGGTGACTACAATGAGCAGTTCTTC
>TRBV5-6|TRBJ2-7|few|TRBD2
CASSYGTSGIYEQYF
TGTGCCAGCAGCTATGGGACTAGCGGAATCTACGAGCAGTACTTC
>TRBV18|TRBJ2-1|-|TRBD1
CASSRDREGNEQFF
TGTGCCAGCTCTCGGGACAGGGAGGGCAATGAGCAGTTCTTC
>TRBV7-9|TRBJ2-3|-|TRBD2
CASRPPSGGSTDTQYF
TGTGCCAGCAGACCCCCTAGCGGGGGGAGCACAGATACGCAGTATTTT
>TRBV2|TRBJ2-1|-|TRBD1
CASSEGTGLDEQFF
TGTGCCAGCAGTGAAGGGACAGGGTTAGATGAGCAGTTCTTC
>TRBV19|TRBJ2-7|-|-
CASSIAGHRVYEQYF
TGTGCCAGTAGTATAGCGGGGCATCGAGTTTACGAGCAGTACTTC
>TRBV7-9|TRBJ1-2|few|-
CASSLAGATNYGYTF
TGTGCCAGCAGCTTAGCAGGGGCTACTAACTATGGCTACACCTTC
>TRBV12-3/TRBV12-4|TRBJ1-2|-|TRBD1
CASSEKGTGVGYTF
TGTGCCAGCAGTGAAAAGGGGACAGGGGTTGGCTACACCTTC
>TRBV5-8|TRBJ2-7|-|-
CASSSGTLGYEQYF
TGTGCCAGCAGCTCCGGGACACTCGGCTACGAGCAGTACTTC
>TRBV12-3/TRBV12-4|TRBJ2-1|many|-
CASSLGRAHEQFF
TGTGCCAGCAGTTTAGGTCGGGCACATGAGCAGTTCTTC
>TRBV4-1|TRBJ2-7|few|-
CASSLKTPHYEQYF
TGCGCCAGCAGCCTTAAGACCCCCCACTACGAGCAGTACTTC
>TRBV11-2|TRBJ2-1|-|TRBD1
CASSFYTTRQGINEQFF
TGTGCCAGCAGCTTTTACACGACGAGACAGGGAATAAATGAGCAGTTCTTC
>TRBV27|TRBJ2-6|few|-
CASSLSTPGANVLTF
TGTGCCAGCAGTTTATCCACCCCGGGGGCCAACGTCCTGACTTTC
>TRBV11-2|TRBJ2-1|few|TRBD2
CASSFLAGGLSEQFF
TGTGCCAGCAGCTTTTTAGCGGGGGGGTTAAGTGAGCAGTTCTTC
>TRBV3-1|TRBJ2-7|-|TRBD2
CASSQAPHLAGGPSYEQYF
TGTGCCAGCAGCCAAGCACCCCATTTGGCGGGAGGGCCGTCTTACGAGCAGTACTTC
>TRBV27|TRBJ2-1|few|TRBD2
CASSPGTSGAYEQFF
TGTGCCAGCAGTCCAGGGACTAGCGGGGCGTATGAGCAGTTCTTC
>TRBV9|TRBJ2-3|few|-
CASSVDAAEDTQYF
TGTGCCAGCAGCGTAGATGCAGCGGAGGATACGCAGTATTTT
>TRBV6-2/TRBV6-3|TRBJ2-7|few|TRBD1
CASKGQGSYEQYF
TGTGCCAGCAAAGGACAGGGATCCTACGAGCAGTACTTC
>TRBV11-2|TRBJ2-1|-|TRBD2
CASSQFGLANNEQFF
TGTGCCAGCAGCCAATTTGGACTAGCTAACAATGAGCAGTTCTTC
>TRBV20-1|TRBJ2-1|many|TRBD2
CSARAIRGDSGSSYNEQFF
TGCAGTGCTAGAGCTATTCGGGGGGATAGCGGGAGCTCCTACAATGAGCAGTTCTTC
>TRBV5-1|TRBJ1-2|few|TRBD1
CASSSPVSGTGVYGYTF
TGCGCCAGCAGCTCCCCGGTCTCCGGGACAGGGGTTTATGGCTACACCTTC
>TRBV7-8|TRBJ2-1|few|-
CASNGGNNEQFF
TGTGCCAGCAATGGCGGTAACAATGAGCAGTTCTTC
>TRBV4-3|TRBJ2-1|few|TRBD2
CASSQTSGFSYNEQFF
TGCGCCAGCAGCCAGACTAGCGGGTTCTCCTACAATGAGCAGTTCTTC
>TRBV7-9|TRBJ2-1|few|-
CASRTTGKRIYNEQFF
TGTGCCAGCAGGACGACTGGGAAGCGGATATACAATGAGCAGTTCTTC
>TRBV25-1|TRBJ2-1|few|-
CASSTSSGHNEQFF
TGTGCCAGCAGTACTTCCTCGGGCCACAATGAGCAGTTCTTC